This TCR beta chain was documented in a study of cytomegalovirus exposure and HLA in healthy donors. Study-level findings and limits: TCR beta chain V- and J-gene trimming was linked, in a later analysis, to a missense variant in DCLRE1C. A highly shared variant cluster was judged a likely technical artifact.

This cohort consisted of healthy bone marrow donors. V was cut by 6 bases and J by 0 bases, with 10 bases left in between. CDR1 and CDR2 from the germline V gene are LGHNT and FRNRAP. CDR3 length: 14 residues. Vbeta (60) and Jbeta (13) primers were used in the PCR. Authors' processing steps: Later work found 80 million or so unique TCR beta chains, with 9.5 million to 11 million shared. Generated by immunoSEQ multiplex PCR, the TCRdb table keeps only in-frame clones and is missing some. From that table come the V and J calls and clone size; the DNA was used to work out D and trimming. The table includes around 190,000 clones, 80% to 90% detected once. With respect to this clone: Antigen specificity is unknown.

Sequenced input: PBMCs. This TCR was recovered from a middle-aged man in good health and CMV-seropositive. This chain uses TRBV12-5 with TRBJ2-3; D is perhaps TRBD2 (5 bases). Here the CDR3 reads CASGPSISTDTQYF. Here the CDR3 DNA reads TGTGCTAGTGGGCCTAGCATTAGCACAGATACGCAGTATTTT.